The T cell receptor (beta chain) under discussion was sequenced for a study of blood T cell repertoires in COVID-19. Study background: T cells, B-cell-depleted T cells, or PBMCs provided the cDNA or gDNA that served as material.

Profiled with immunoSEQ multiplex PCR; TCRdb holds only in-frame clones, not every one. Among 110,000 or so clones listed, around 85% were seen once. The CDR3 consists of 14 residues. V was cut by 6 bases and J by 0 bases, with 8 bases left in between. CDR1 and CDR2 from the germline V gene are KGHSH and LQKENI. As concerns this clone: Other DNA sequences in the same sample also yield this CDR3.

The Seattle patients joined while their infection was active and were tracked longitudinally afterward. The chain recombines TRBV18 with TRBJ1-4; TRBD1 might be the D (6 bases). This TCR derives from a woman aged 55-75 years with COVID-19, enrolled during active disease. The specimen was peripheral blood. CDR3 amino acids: CASSRTATNEKLFF. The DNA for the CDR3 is TGTGCCAGCTCCCGGACAGCAACTAATGAAAAACTGTTTTTT.